Below, 3 T cell receptor beta chains from the same sample are listed, as sequenced in a study of T-cell memory formation after mild COVID-19. TCRdb reprocessed the 5' RACE reads via MiXCR and lists one record per CDR3 protein. The sample holds 130,000 to 150,000 distinct CDR3 sequences; 15% to 20% are singletons and the top ten take 2% to 2.5%. The sample comprised PBMCs or a T cell subset sorted from them (not recorded which). The receptors were gathered from an adult woman who had mild COVID-19 (a few samples of this study predate the infection). Cell type and time point are not known.

The rearrangement links TRBV21-1 to TRBJ2-3. TRBV21-1 is a pseudogene segment. This CDR3 comprises 15 residues. The CDR3 region is CASSSKGLAADTQYF. CDR3 nucleotides: TGTGCCAGCAGCAGCAAGGGACTAGCCGCAGATACGCAGTATTTT.

This clonotype was seen a single time. The V gene is TRBV7-6, the J gene TRBJ2-1; the match to TRBD2 covers 11 bases. The CDR3 has 15 amino acids. Unmatched junction bases numbered 10, after V lost 5 bases and J lost 10 bases. Germline V gene lookup returns CDR1 SGHVS and CDR2 FNYEAQ. CDR3 in DNA: TGTGCCAGCAGCCCTACTAGCGGGGGTGAAATGGAGCAGTTCTTC. Protein product: CASSPTSGGEMEQFF.

V usage is TRBV6-1 and J usage is TRBJ1-1; TRBD1 is a possible D gene (6 bases). Germline CDR1 MNHNS, CDR2 SASEGT. Between the trimmed V and J ends, which lost 6 bases and 4 bases, there was a span of 12 bases. The CDR3 covers 13 residues. CDR3 amino acids: CASRVRGITEAFF. The CDR3 DNA reads TGTGCCAGCAGGGTGAGGGGGATCACTGAAGCTTTCTTT.